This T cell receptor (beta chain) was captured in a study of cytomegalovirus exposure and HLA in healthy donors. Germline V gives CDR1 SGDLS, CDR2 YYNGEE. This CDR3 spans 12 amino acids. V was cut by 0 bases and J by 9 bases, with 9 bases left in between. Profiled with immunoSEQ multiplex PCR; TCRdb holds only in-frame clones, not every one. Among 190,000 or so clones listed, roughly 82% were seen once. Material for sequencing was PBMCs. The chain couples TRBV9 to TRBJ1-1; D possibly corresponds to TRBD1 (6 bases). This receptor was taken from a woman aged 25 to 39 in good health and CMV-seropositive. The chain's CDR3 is CASSVAGGKAFF. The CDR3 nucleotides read TGTGCCAGCAGCGTAGCGGGGGGCAAAGCTTTCTTT.